This T cell receptor (beta chain) was retrieved from a study of T cells after yellow fever vaccination. Study-level information: Where fractions had low cell numbers, libraries were prepared from them with the SMART-Seq v4 Ultra Low Input RNA kit.

Study-wide points: Most primary-vaccination clones recurred post-booster (nearly 98% CD4, around 88% CD8).

The sample holds many counts of this clonotype. Antigen specificity is unknown. The CDR3 has 17 residues. Germline V lookup: CDR1 SEHNR, CDR2 FQNEAQ (reference sequence). J lost 6 bases, V lost 3 bases, and 13 bases had no gene match. Each CDR3 protein gets one entry after TCRdb re-called the 5' RACE reads with MiXCR. Altogether 150,000 to 200,000 distinct CDR3 sequences are present, 9.3% being singletons, with the ten largest covering around 35%. V usage is TRBV7-9 and J usage is TRBJ2-2; 7 bases align to TRBD1. This TCR was sampled from a man aged 18 to 29 who received the YFV17D yellow fever vaccine. Sequences were derived from CD8+ T cells sorted from PBMCs, sampled 45 days after the yellow fever booster vaccination. The CDR3 loop reads CASSFPPGQIVPGELFF. The CDR3 coding sequence is TGTGCCAGCAGCTTTCCGCCGGGACAGATCGTTCCCGGGGAGCTGTTTTTT.